Sequencing of this TCR beta chain was carried out in a study of T cells after yellow fever vaccination. Notes on the study in general: Overall, a small share of clonotypes was seen in both CD4 and CD8 compartments.

TCRdb re-called the 5' RACE reads through MiXCR, storing one row per CDR3 protein. The repertoire holds 150,000 to 200,000 distinct CDR3 sequences, roughly a tenth seen once, with roughly a third in the top ten. This clonotype was picked up a small number of times. The antigen is unknown. Sequenced material: CD8+ T cells sorted from PBMCs, taken 45 days after the yellow fever booster vaccination. This sequence was found in a man aged 18-30 years who received the YFV17D yellow fever vaccine.

CDR3 nucleotides: TGCGCCAGCAGCCAATGGGCGGATAGCAATCAGCCCCAGCATTTT. This sequence encodes CASSQWADSNQPQHF. The V call is TRBV4-1, the J call TRBJ1-5; no reliable D call. V lost 2 bases and J lost 0, with 8 bases in between. The V gene's germline CDR1 is MGHRA and CDR2 YSYEKL. The CDR3 consists of 15 residues.